This TCR beta chain is from a study of T-cell memory formation after mild COVID-19. The CDR3 is 14 amino acids. The V and J ends lost 0 bases and 0 bases respectively, with 3 bases between them. CDR1 and CDR2 (germline): SGHRS, YFSETQ. TCRdb ran MiXCR on the 5' RACE reads and lists one entry per CDR3 protein. The repertoire holds around 450,000 distinct CDR3 sequences, about 24% seen once, with around 8.8% in the top ten. This clonotype was seen a handful of times. The rearrangement joins TRBV5-1 to TRBJ1-4; D call uncertain. The material sequenced was PBMCs or a T cell subset sorted from them (not recorded which). The sequence was obtained from an adult woman who had mild COVID-19 (a few samples of this study predate the infection). Cell type and time point are not known. The CDR3 loop reads CASSLVATNEKLFF. CDR3 nucleotide sequence: TGCGCCAGCAGCTTGGTAGCAACTAATGAAAAACTGTTTTTT.